This T cell receptor beta chain was captured by sequencing in a study of blood T cell repertoires in COVID-19. About the research overall: COVID-19 samples from acute and convalescent phases originated in the United States, Italy and Spain. The cDNA or gDNA used as material had been derived from T cells, B-cell-depleted T cells, or PBMCs.

CDR1 is SGHRS and CDR2 is YFSETQ in the germline V gene. The germline V and J ends were trimmed by 4 bases and 10 bases, with 23 bases remaining between them. The CDR3 is 15 residues long. Sequencing was performed with immunoSEQ multiplex PCR; in TCRdb, only in-frame clones are kept and a portion is missing. Of approximately 92,000 clones listed, approximately 88% are singletons. This clone was detected once. Sequencing was done on a sample of peripheral blood. The chain links TRBV5-1 to TRBJ1-2, with D perhaps TRBD1 (5 bases). The receptor was derived from a woman aged 55-69 years with COVID-19, enrolled during active disease. The CDR3 protein is CASSRTGTQAIDYTF. In DNA, the CDR3 is TGCGCCAGCAGCCGTACCGGGACTCAGGCTATCGACTACACCTTC. The variable domain in full, with the rest retrieved from reference TRBV5-1 and TRBJ1-2, is KAGVTQTPRYLIKTRGQQVTLSCSPISGHRSVSWYQQTPGQGLQFLFEYFSETQRNKGNFPGRFSGRQFSNSRSEMNVSTLELGDSALYLCASSRTGTQAIDYTFGSGTRLTVV.